This entry is about one T cell receptor beta chain. The antigen is undetermined. An equimolar mix of two oligonucleotides served as the beta constant-region primer for TRBC1 and TRBC2. Ligated cDNA was amplified by four rounds of PCR with nested alpha and beta constant-region primers and SP2. TCRdb passed the UMI-ligation and nested PCR reads through MiXCR, listing each CDR3 protein once. Of 150,000 or so distinct CDR3 sequences listed, 22% are singletons. Cells stained for CD3, CD4, CD8, CD45RA, CD27 and viability were sorted into four CD45RA/CD27 subsets. Germline lookup yields CDR1 DFQATT and CDR2 SNEGSKA (reference sequence). V shed 5 bases and J 7 bases; nucleotides not matched to a gene: 8. This CDR3 spans 13 amino acids. The entry originates in a study of naive and memory T cell subsets. Whole-study findings and limits: Over 90% of naive TCR sequences appeared only once, unlike memory subsets. A clonotype means one alpha or beta sequence, not an alpha/beta pair. Especially in CD8 cells, naive repertoires contained a few larger clonotypes, possibly CD45RA-re-expressing memory cells.

Source material: naive CD4+ T cells from blood. The chain links TRBV20-1 to TRBJ1-5, with 7 bases lining up with TRBD1. This sequence was found in a human donor in good health. DNA of the CDR3: TGCAGTGCTTTAAGACAGGGAGGGCAGCCCCAGCATTTT. Translating it yields CSALRQGGQPQHF.